These 28 T cell receptor beta chains originate from one sample sequenced in a study of Graves' ophthalmopathy and Graves' hyperthyroidism. Investigators amplified TCR beta CDR3 regions from RNA transcripts. After a first-round RT-PCR with HTBI primers, a second-round multiplex PCR was run. A single record per CDR3 protein comes from TCRdb applying MiXCR to the multiplex PCR reads. The table includes hundreds of thousands of distinct CDR3 sequences, approximately 22% detected once. The sample comprised peripheral blood. These receptors were obtained from a woman between 18 and 29 years old with stable Graves' hyperthyroidism. Some clones in this sample may be carry-over from other donors' samples.

The table lists this clonotype with many counts. V and J are TRBV27 and TRBJ2-7; D unresolved. Germline V lookup: CDR1 MNHEY, CDR2 SMNVEV (reference sequence). Trimming pared 3 bases from V and 5 bases from J, leaving 5 bases between. This CDR3 contains 11 residues. CDR3 sequence: CASSLLNEQYF. DNA for the CDR3: TGTGCCAGCAGTTTGTTGAACGAGCAGTACTTC.

About this clonotype itself: A junction end diverges from the germline sequence, so it may reflect a read error. The V gene is TRBV5-6, the J gene TRBJ1-1; D is perhaps TRBD1 (5 bases). The CDR3 contains 17 residues. The germline V gene has CDR1 SGHDT and CDR2 YYEEEE. CDR3 sequence: CASSLGTFGQGVGESFF. The CDR3 nucleotides are TGTGCCAGCAGCTTGGGGACTTTTGGGCAGGGCGTTGGTGAATCTTTCTTT. The full variable domain, completed using reference TRBV5-6 and TRBJ1-1, is DAGVTQSPTHLIKTRGQQVTLRCSPKSGHDTVSWYQQALGQGPQFIFQYYEEEERQRGNFPDRFSGHQFPNYSSELNVNALLLGDSALYLCASSLGTFGQGVGESFFGQGTRLTVV.

This clonotype has a count of ten or more. This chain links TRBV6-1 with TRBJ2-7; D unresolved. The ends were cut back, 0 bases at V and 2 bases at J, with 11 bases in the middle. The germline CDR1 and CDR2 sequences are MNHNS and SASEGT. The CDR3 is 15 amino acids. The CDR3 coding sequence is TGTGCCAGCAGTGAAGCGCGGCTAGGGACCTACGAGCAGTACTTC. The encoded protein is CASSEARLGTYEQYF.

This clonotype appeared many times. This chain connects TRBV10-3 to TRBJ1-5; D is uncertain. The CDR3 extends over 14 amino acids. V was pared by 2 bases and J by 2 bases, with 7 bases between. The V gene's germline CDR1 is ENHRY and CDR2 SYGVKD. CDR3 residues: CAISEDVGNQPQHF. The CDR3 bases are TGTGCCATCAGTGAGGACGTGGGCAATCAGCCCCAGCATTTT.

This clonotype is a singleton in its sample. One base away lies a much larger clone, so this may be a sequencing read error. The CDR3 DNA sequence: TGTGCCAGCAGTGCAGGGGGGACCACTGAAGCTTTCTTT. It is translated as CASSAGGTTEAFF. The gene calls are TRBV12-3 or TRBV12-4 and TRBJ1-1, with TRBD1 matching 7 bases. The V and J ends lost 5 bases and 4 bases, in that order; junction bases with no gene match: 4. The CDR3 runs 13 residues.

This chain connects TRBV6-1 to TRBJ2-7; the match to TRBD2 covers 8 bases. Trimming at V came to 7 bases and at J to 0 bases, leaving 5 bases not matched to a gene. Germline CDR1 and CDR2: MNHNS and SASEGT. CDR3 size: 14 residues. In DNA form, the CDR3 reads TGTGCCAGCATCCCCGGGGGGGACTCCTACGAGCAGTACTTC. Amino acids: CASIPGGDSYEQYF.

This clonotype came up many times. This rearrangement joins TRBV5-1 to TRBJ2-7, with D possibly called TRBD1 or TRBD2 (5 bases each). Trimming removed 4 bases from V and 4 bases from J, with 18 bases in between. Germline values: CDR1 SGHRS, CDR2 YFSETQ. The CDR3 loop spans 15 amino acids. The CDR3 DNA is TGCGCCAGCAGCCCAGACAGCTCGACTATATACGAGCAGTACTTC. Translation gives CASSPDSSTIYEQYF.

This clonotype was counted ten times or more. The chain has TRBV6-1 and TRBJ2-6, with 7 bases aligning to TRBD2. The CDR3 totals 12 residues. J gave up 12 bases and V 7 bases, and 6 bases lay outside the gene matches. CDR1 and CDR2 from the germline V gene are MNHNS and SASEGT. For the CDR3, the DNA is TGTGCCAGCACCTACCCGGGGGGCGTCCTGACTTTC. Its translation: CASTYPGGVLTF.

In its sample, this clonotype was seen many times. V usage is TRBV20-1 and J usage is TRBJ1-1; TRBD1 is a possible D gene (6 bases). The length of the CDR3 is 14 residues. Germline V gives CDR1 DFQATT, CDR2 SNEGSKA (reference sequence). The V and J ends lost 0 bases and 1 base respectively, with 9 bases between them. The CDR3 is CSARDRDKNTEAFF. In DNA, the CDR3 is TGCAGTGCTAGAGATCGGGACAAGAACACTGAAGCTTTCTTT.

This clonotype was seen many times. The chain recombines TRBV20-1 with TRBJ2-7; the D gene is possibly TRBD1 (5 bases). The CDR3 consists of 15 residues. Germline-derived CDR1 and CDR2 are DFQATT and SNEGSKA (reference sequence). Trimming shortened V by 6 bases and J by 0 bases, and 18 bases separated the two germline ends. The CDR3 spells CSAIKDSLSSYEQYF. CDR3 sequence (DNA): TGCAGTGCGATCAAAGACAGCTTGAGCTCCTACGAGCAGTACTTC.

This clonotype was recorded many times. The rearrangement links TRBV6-1 to TRBJ2-6, with D perhaps TRBD2 (5 bases). V shed 2 bases and J shed 4 bases, with 12 bases lying between them. Looked up from germline, CDR1 is MNHNS and CDR2 is SASEGT. There are 16 residues in the CDR3. The CDR3 spells CASSEQDSPGANVLTF. CDR3 DNA sequence: TGTGCCAGCAGTGAACAGGACTCCCCCGGGGCCAACGTCCTGACTTTC.

Only a few counts were recorded for this clonotype. V and J are TRBV12-3 or TRBV12-4 and TRBJ1-6; tentative D call: TRBD1 (6 bases). Trimming removed 5 bases from V and 8 bases from J, with 22 bases in between. CDR3 length: 17 amino acids. The CDR3 reads CASSQLRADSVDSPLHF. The CDR3 coding sequence is TGTGCCAGCAGTCAACTTCGTGCGGACAGCGTGGATTCACCCCTCCACTTT.

Note on this clonotype: An end of the junction differs from the germline gene, which may be a read error. The chain links TRBV12-3 or TRBV12-4 to TRBJ2-2; D tentatively reads TRBD1 or TRBD2 (5 bases each). This CDR3 contains 14 residues. The CDR3 region has the DNA TGTGCCAGCAGCCCCGGGACGAACACCGGGGAGCTGTCTTTT. It is translated as CASSPGTNTGELSF.

This clonotype was seen at least ten times. This chain joins TRBV7-2 and TRBJ2-5; weak D call: TRBD2 (6 bases). Germline V gene sequence: CDR1 SGHTA, CDR2 FQGNSA. V was cut by 1 base and J by 1 base, with 10 bases left in between. This CDR3 region has 15 residues. The CDR3 here is CASSLGGTGQETQYF. DNA for the CDR3: TGTGCCAGCAGCTTAGGCGGGACCGGCCAAGAGACCCAGTACTTC.

This clonotype was recorded a few times. The V call is TRBV11-2, the J call TRBJ1-2, with 7 bases that match TRBD1. Per the germline V gene, CDR1 is SGHAT and CDR2 is FQNNGV. The V gene end was trimmed by 0 bases and the J gene end by 4 bases; junction bases not matched to a gene: 5. This CDR3 is built from 15 residues. CDR3: CASSLDWGQIYGYTF. The CDR3 bases are TGTGCCAGCAGCTTAGATTGGGGACAGATCTATGGCTACACCTTC.

Worth noting for this clonotype: This could be a read error, since a much larger clone is one nucleotide away. The chain combines TRBV7-9 with TRBJ2-5; perhaps TRBD1 as D (5 bases). The CDR3 sequence is 14 residues long. Germline CDR1 SEHNR, CDR2 FQNEAQ (reference sequence). CDR3 residues: CVSSSVRVRETQYF. The CDR3 DNA reads as TGTGTCAGCAGCTCCGTCAGGGTACGGGAGACCCAGTACTTC.

Details on this clonotype: Without the conserved terminal phenylalanine or tryptophan, this CDR3 likely stems from a read error. The chain employs TRBV2 and TRBJ2-7; tentatively, D is TRBD1 (6 bases). The V gene lost 6 bases and the J gene lost 3 bases, with 9 bases spanning the gap. Germline loops: CDR1 SNHLY, CDR2 FYNNEI. This CDR3 comprises 12 residues. DNA of the CDR3: TGTGCCAGCAGAGGACAGAACTACGAGCAGTACTAC. Translating gives CASRGQNYEQYY.

In its sample, this clonotype was seen many times. The chain joins TRBV7-2 to TRBJ1-2; a possible D gene is TRBD1 (6 bases). The V end lost 4 bases, the J end lost 0 bases, and 9 bases lay between the germline ends. This CDR3 has 14 residues. CDR1 is SGHTA and CDR2 is FQGNSA in the germline V gene. The CDR3 is CASSYGTTNYGYTF. In nucleotides, the CDR3 is TGTGCCAGCAGCTACGGGACAACTAACTATGGCTACACCTTC.

V is TRBV27 and J is TRBJ1-5, with D tentatively TRBD1 (6 bases). The ends were cut back, 3 bases at V and 1 base at J, with 10 bases in the middle. Per germline, CDR1 MNHEY and CDR2 SMNVEV (reference sequence). The CDR3 spans 15 residues. The CDR3 DNA is TGTGCCAGCAGTTTCTCAGGGGAAAGCAATCAGCCCCAGCATTTT. Protein: CASSFSGESNQPQHF.

The sample holds many counts of this clonotype. The chain employs TRBV7-3 and TRBJ2-4; a possible D gene is TRBD2 (5 bases). The CDR3 is 16 amino acids. From germline, CDR1 is SGHTA and CDR2 FQGTGA. V lost 0 bases and J lost 3, with 12 bases in between. The CDR3 DNA reads as TGTGCCAGCAGCTTAACCGGGATCGTAGACAAAAACATTCAGTACTTC. Translating it yields CASSLTGIVDKNIQYF.

In its sample, this clonotype was seen many times. V is TRBV27 and J is TRBJ1-1; 9 bases are a match to TRBD1. This CDR3 is built from 14 residues. V lost 5 bases, J lost 5 bases, and 6 bases stayed unmatched. CDR1 and CDR2 from the germline V gene are MNHEY and SMNVEV (reference sequence). This CDR3 reads CASSPGQGRTEAFF. The CDR3 coding sequence is TGTGCCAGCAGTCCCGGACAGGGGAGGACTGAAGCTTTCTTT.

The chain has TRBV12-3 or TRBV12-4 and TRBJ2-7, with 8 bases matching TRBD2. V lost 6 bases, J lost 2 bases, and 9 bases stayed unmatched. The length of the CDR3 is 15 residues. CDR3 protein: CASSLLRGVPYEQYF. CDR3 bases: TGTGCCAGCAGCTTGTTGCGGGGGGTTCCCTACGAGCAGTACTTC.

The V call is TRBV27, the J call TRBJ1-2; D not certain. Germline V gene sequence: CDR1 MNHEY, CDR2 SMNVEV (reference sequence). With 8 bases removed from V and 1 base from J, the gap between germline ends came to 11 bases. The CDR3 loop spans 13 amino acids. The CDR3 is CASADRFNYGYTF. CDR3 coding DNA: TGTGCCAGCGCCGACCGATTTAACTATGGCTACACCTTC.

This clonotype was seen at least ten times. The chain joins TRBV5-1 to TRBJ1-1; 10 nucleotides align to TRBD1. From germline, CDR1 is SGHRS and CDR2 YFSETQ. The V and J ends lost 4 bases and 6 bases, in that order; junction bases with no gene match: 6. The CDR3 runs to 14 residues. The CDR3 region is CASSRDRGSPEAFF. CDR3 nucleotides: TGCGCCAGCAGCAGGGACAGGGGATCGCCTGAAGCTTTCTTT.

This clonotype was counted between two and nine times. The chain combines TRBV6-1 with TRBJ1-1, with unresolved D. Trimming removed 8 bases from V and 0 bases from J, with 10 bases in between. The CDR3 sequence is 13 residues long. Germline loops: CDR1 MNHNS, CDR2 SASEGT. In DNA, the CDR3 is TGTGCCAGCCACCGCCTGGTGAACACTGAAGCTTTCTTT. Translating it yields CASHRLVNTEAFF.

This clonotype was recorded at least ten times. The chain recombines TRBV25-1 with TRBJ1-1; tentatively, D is TRBD1 (5 bases). Deletions cut 4 bases from V and 11 bases from J, with 29 bases between. This CDR3 has 17 amino acids. Germline CDR1 MGHDK, CDR2 SYGVNS. CDR3 amino acids: CASSASPRDRAVLFAFF. DNA for the CDR3: TGTGCCAGCAGTGCTTCCCCCCGGGACCGGGCTGTATTGTTCGCTTTCTTT.

This chain uses TRBV5-5 with TRBJ1-2; D call uncertain. With 4 bases removed from V and 1 base from J, the gap between germline ends came to 11 bases. The CDR3 runs to 14 residues. Germline CDR1 is SGHKS and CDR2 is YYEKEE (reference sequence). CDR3 sequence: CASSPIGRNYGYTF. CDR3 DNA sequence: TGTGCCAGCAGCCCTATAGGACGTAACTATGGCTACACCTTC.

The V and J genes are TRBV28 and TRBJ2-7, with 10 bases identical to TRBD1. From germline, CDR1 is MDHEN and CDR2 SYDVKM. The CDR3 spans 14 residues. The V gene end was trimmed by 10 bases and the J gene end by 3 bases; junction bases not matched to a gene: 9. For the CDR3, the DNA is TGTGCCACCTGGGGGGGGGACAGGGGCTACGAGCAGTACTTC. This codes for CATWGGDRGYEQYF.